This TCR beta chain was profiled in a study of Graves' ophthalmopathy and Graves' hyperthyroidism. Overall study results and limits: Most thyroid clonotypes with frequency above 0.001 were detected in blood too. With a specificity of just under 75% and a sensitivity of just under 71%, the model predicted ophthalmopathy progression.

This clonotype was observed many times. What it binds is unknown. Investigators amplified TCR beta CDR3 regions from RNA transcripts. First-round RT-PCR with HTBI primers preceded a second-round multiplex PCR. MiXCR, run by TCRdb on the multiplex PCR reads, gives a single entry per CDR3 protein. In the table there are about 550,000 distinct CDR3 sequences, less than 40% of which are singletons. CDR3 length: 17 residues. Germline CDR1 SGDLS, CDR2 YYNGEE. The V end was cut by 4 bases, the J end by 0 bases, with 19 bases between. The sequence was collected from an adult man with Graves' hyperthyroidism. The genes are TRBV9 and TRBJ2-5; TRBD2 is a possible D gene (7 bases). Sequencing was carried out using peripheral blood or thyroid tissue (not recorded which). The CDR3 DNA reads TGTGCCAGCAGCCCGCGGGGGCTAGCGCGGGACCAAGAGACCCAGTACTTC. Protein: CASSPRGLARDQETQYF.